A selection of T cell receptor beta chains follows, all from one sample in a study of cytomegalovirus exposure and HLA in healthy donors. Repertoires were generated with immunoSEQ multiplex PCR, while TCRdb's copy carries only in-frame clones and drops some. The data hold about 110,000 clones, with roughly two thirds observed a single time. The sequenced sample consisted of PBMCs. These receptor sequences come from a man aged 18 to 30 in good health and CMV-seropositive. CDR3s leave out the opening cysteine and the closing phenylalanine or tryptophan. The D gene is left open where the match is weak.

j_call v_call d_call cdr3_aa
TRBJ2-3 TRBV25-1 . ASSEVQVADTQY
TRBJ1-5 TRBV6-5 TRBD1 ASTTGGQPQH
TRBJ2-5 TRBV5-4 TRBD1 ASSRDSLQETQY
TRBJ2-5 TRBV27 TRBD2 ASSPRLAGARYQETQY
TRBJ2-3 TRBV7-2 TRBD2 ASRRLAVSTDTQY
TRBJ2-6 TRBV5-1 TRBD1 ASRATDRGRFSGANVLT
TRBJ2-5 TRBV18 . ASSPRTGAGVQETQY
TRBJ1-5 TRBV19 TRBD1 ASRRTGGGQPQH
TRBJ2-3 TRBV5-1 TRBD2 ASSLGLAGGRPASTDTQY
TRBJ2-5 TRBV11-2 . ASSLSQGGIGETQY
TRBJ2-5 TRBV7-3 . ASSLTVGETQY
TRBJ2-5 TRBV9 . ASSVATSGSTQY
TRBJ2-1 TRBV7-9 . ASSLKGNTVPDNEQF
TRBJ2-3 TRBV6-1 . ASSLMAESTDTQY
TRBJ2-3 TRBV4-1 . ASSQGQLTDTQY
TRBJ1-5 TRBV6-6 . ASSYEGQPQH
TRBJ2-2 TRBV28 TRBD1 ASSSDRGLEGGELF
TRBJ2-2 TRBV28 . ASSLGHRNGELF
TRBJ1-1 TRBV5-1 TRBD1 ASSLALLWQGGGNTEAF
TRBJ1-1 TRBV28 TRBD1 ASRQTGLNTEAF
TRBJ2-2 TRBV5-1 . ASSLFGDTGELF
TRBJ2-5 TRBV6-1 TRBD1 ASDRGPYSETQY
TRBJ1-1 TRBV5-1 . ASSLAGQGTEAF
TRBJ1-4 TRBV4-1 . ASSPLRGFNEKLF
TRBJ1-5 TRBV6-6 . ASSYDEDGPQH
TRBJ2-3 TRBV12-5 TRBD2 ASGPGGDSDTQY
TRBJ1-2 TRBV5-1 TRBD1 ASSLEAGTGGYFGYT
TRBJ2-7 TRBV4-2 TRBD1 ASSPSSTGGNIFREQY
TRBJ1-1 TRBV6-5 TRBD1 ASRTKTGSGTEAF
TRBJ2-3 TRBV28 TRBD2 ASSLKGAGADTQY
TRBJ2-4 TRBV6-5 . ASSPKTGYKNIQY
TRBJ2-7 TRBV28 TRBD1 ASSSTWDRGRFYEQY
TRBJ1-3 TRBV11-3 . ASSGGSGNTIY
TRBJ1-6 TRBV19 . ASGFGGGNSPLH
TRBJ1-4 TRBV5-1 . ASSLGRGPNEKLF
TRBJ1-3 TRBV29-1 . SAGGSGSGNTIY
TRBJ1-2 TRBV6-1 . ASRRAGAINYGYT
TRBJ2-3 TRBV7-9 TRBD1 ASSPQGANTQY
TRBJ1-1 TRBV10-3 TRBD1 ASRDRASGSEAF
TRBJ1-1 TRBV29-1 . SVIGQSVMNTEAF
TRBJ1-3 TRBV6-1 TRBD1 ASSEGQGADTIY
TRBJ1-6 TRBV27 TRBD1 ASSTRPTGFYNSPLH
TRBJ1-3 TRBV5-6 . ASSLLGLWDTIY
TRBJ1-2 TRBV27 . ASSFSGINGYT
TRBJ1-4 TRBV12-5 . ASAHRDSNNEKLF
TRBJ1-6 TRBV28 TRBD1 ASSPLVTGVTSPLH
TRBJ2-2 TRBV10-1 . ASSERAWSPGELF
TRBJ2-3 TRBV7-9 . ASSQWATDTQY
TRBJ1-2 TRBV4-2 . ASSQDTGIGYGYT